This T cell receptor beta chain stems from a study of shared clonotypes between healthy human individuals. The table came from immunoSEQ multiplex PCR; TCRdb's copy has only in-frame clones and leaves some out. The sample contains under 600,000 clones, around three quarters of which appear only once. The CDR3 spans 14 residues. V gave up 4 bases and J gave up 3 bases; unmatched junction bases: 4. The germline gives CDR1 SNHLY, CDR2 FYNNEI. The sequencing sample was made of PBMCs. This sequence joins TRBV2 and TRBJ1-1; 8 bases map to TRBD1. The receptor was isolated from a woman aged 40 to 50 in good health. Some clones in this sample may be carry-over from other donors' samples. The CDR3: CASSGQGRDTEAFF. The CDR3 coding sequence is TGTGCCAGCAGTGGACAGGGGAGGGACACTGAAGCTTTCTTT.